This TCR beta chain is from a study of blood T cell repertoires in COVID-19. Whole-study context: The United States, Italy and Spain supplied acute and convalescent COVID-19 samples. Sample material is recorded as cDNA or gDNA derived from T cells, B-cell-depleted T cells, or PBMCs.

Study processing details: Amplification with reference gene primers provided the estimates of nucleated cell counts. Produced via immunoSEQ multiplex PCR; TCRdb's table is partial and in-frame only. The V and J calls and clone size were taken over from that table, and D and trimming were inferred from the DNA. The sample includes 90,000 to 150,000 clones, 85% to 90% of them seen just once. Sample: peripheral blood. The receptor's source is an elderly man with acute or convalescent COVID-19.

CDR3 sequence reads: CASSQLTGDPSYNYNEQFF. The CDR3, as DNA: TGCGCCAGCAGTCAGTTGACAGGGGATCCCAGCTATAACTACAATGAGCAGTTCTTC. The V gene is TRBV23-1, the J gene TRBJ2-1, with TRBD1 matching 8 bases. TRBV23-1 is identified as an open reading frame with a role that is uncertain. The CDR3 loop spans 19 amino acids. Losses at the gene ends were 3 bases for V and 3 bases for J; bases not matched to a gene: 16.